These 9 T cell receptor beta chains came from one sample sequenced in a study of T cell clonality in common variable immunodeficiency. Libraries were prepared by immunoSEQ multiplex PCR; TCRdb keeps only in-frame clonotypes and omits some of them. The repertoire consists of more than 35,000 clones, none detected only once. Input material: peripheral blood mononuclear cells. All receptors come from a person aged 18 to 70 in good health.

This clone was counted many times. The read terminates 3 residues before the CDR3 end, so the remaining end is supplied by the germline J gene. J is TRBJ1-6 and V is TRBV2; D is possibly TRBD1 (6 bases). This CDR3 is built from 14 residues. Germline values: CDR1 SNHLY, CDR2 FYNNEI. The V end was cut by 7 bases, the J end by 6 bases, with 13 bases between. The CDR3 region is CASNEGVTNSPLHF. CDR3 DNA, as far as it was read: TGTGCCAGCAACGAGGGGGTCACTAATTCACCC.

This clone has at least ten counts. With the read ending 3 residues before the CDR3 end, the germline J gene is used to fill in that end. This chain links TRBV7-2 with TRBJ2-7, with D perhaps TRBD1 (5 bases). The CDR3 sequence is 14 residues long. Germline CDR1 and CDR2: SGHTA and FQGNSA. V dropped 3 bases and J dropped 3 bases, with 12 bases sitting between them. The sequenced CDR3 bases are TGTGCCAGCAGCTTCAGGGAAATTAGCTACGAG. Its translation: CASSFREISYE. The whole CDR3 sequence is CASSFREISYEQYF. The variable domain in full, completed from reference TRBV7-2 and TRBJ2-7, reads GAGVSQSPSNKVTEKGKDVELRCDPISGHTALYWYRQSLGQGLEFLIYFQGNSAPDKSGLPSDRFSAERTGGSVSTLTIQRTQQEDSAVYLCASSFREISYEQYFGPGTRLTVT.

This clone occurred many times. The read falls 3 residues short of the CDR3 end, and the missing part is taken from the germline J gene. V is TRBV7-9 and J is TRBJ2-3, with TRBD1 as a possible D gene (8 bases). This CDR3 spans 14 amino acids. The V gene lost 5 bases and the J gene lost 6 bases, with 15 bases spanning the gap. CDR1 SEHNR and CDR2 FQNEAQ come from the germline V gene (reference sequence). The CDR3 is CASSPGQGGDTQYF. The CDR3 DNA, read in part, is TGTGCCAGCAGCCCCGGACAGGGAGGGGATACG.

At least ten counts were recorded for this clone. Partial CDR3 DNA: TGCAGTGCTAGAGCGTCTAGCGGAAGCACAGATACG. Translation gives CSARASSGSTDT. The whole CDR3 sequence reads CSARASSGSTDTQYF. V usage is TRBV20-1 and J usage is TRBJ2-3; TRBD2 agrees at 7 bases. The read ends 3 residues shy of where the CDR3 ends; the end is completed using the germline J gene. V shed 1 base, J shed 0 bases, and the junction held 4 bases outside the gene matches. Germline loops: CDR1 DFQATT, CDR2 SNEGSKA (reference sequence). The CDR3 totals 15 residues.

In this sample, this clone turned up many times. The missing CDR3 end, 3 residues past where the read stops, is filled in from the germline J gene. The genes are TRBV7-2 and TRBJ1-1, with unresolved D. The CDR3 extends over 13 amino acids. V lost 5 bases and J 0 bases, leaving 7 bases between the germline ends. Germline CDR1 is SGHTA and CDR2 is FQGNSA. The sequenced part of the CDR3 DNA is TGTGCCAGCAGCAGAGGCCTGAACACTGAA. Its protein product is CASSRGLNTE. The full CDR3 sequence reads CASSRGLNTEAFF.

This clone is deemed medium-sized. The DNA ends 3 residues before the CDR3 does, and the rest of the CDR3 is filled in from the germline J gene. The chain employs TRBV20-1 and TRBJ2-3; 7 nucleotides align to TRBD2. Germline values: CDR1 DFQATT, CDR2 SNEGSKA (reference sequence). This CDR3 is 16 amino acids long. V shed 6 bases, J shed 3 bases, and the junction held 15 bases outside the gene matches. The part of the CDR3 DNA that was read is TGCAGTGCAGCAGGGCCTAGCGGAGCCCCTACAGATACG. Translating gives CSAAGPSGAPTDT. The CDR3, in full, reads CSAAGPSGAPTDTQYF.

This clone showed up many times. The CDR3 extends 3 residues past the end of the read, so its final part is completed from the germline J gene. V gene TRBV19 combines with J gene TRBJ2-7, with TRBD1 matching over 8 bases. This CDR3 region has 15 residues. The germline CDR1 and CDR2 sequences are LNHDA and SQIVND (reference sequence). Unmatched junction bases numbered 7, after V lost 3 bases and J lost 3 bases. CDR3 protein: CASSIRTGTVYEQYF. The sequenced part of the CDR3 DNA is TGTGCCAGTAGTATCCGGACAGGGACCGTCTACGAG.

This clone has a count of ten or more. Read data end 3 residues before the CDR3 end; the end is taken from the germline J gene. The rearrangement joins TRBV6-1 to TRBJ2-7, with a possible D match to TRBD2 (5 bases). Germline assignment: CDR1 MNHNS and CDR2 SASEGT. The CDR3 runs to 14 residues. Between the trimmed V and J ends, which lost 3 bases and 6 bases, there was a span of 15 bases. The part of the CDR3 DNA that was read is TGTGCCAGCAGTGAGAGGGCCCCGTCGAGCGAG. This translates into CASSERAPSSE. The CDR3, in full, reads CASSERAPSSEQYF.

This clone was observed many times. From the germline J gene comes the end of the CDR3, since the read stops 3 residues before it. J is TRBJ2-1 and V is TRBV18; maybe TRBD1 (6 bases). Germline V CDR1 and CDR2: KGHSH, LQKENI. The CDR3 has 15 amino acids. The V end lost 1 base, the J end lost 2 bases, and 9 bases lay between the germline ends. CDR3 DNA (partial): TGTGCCAGCTCACCACGTCAGGGGCCCTACAATGAG. Translating gives CASSPRQGPYNE. The full CDR3 is CASSPRQGPYNEQFF.